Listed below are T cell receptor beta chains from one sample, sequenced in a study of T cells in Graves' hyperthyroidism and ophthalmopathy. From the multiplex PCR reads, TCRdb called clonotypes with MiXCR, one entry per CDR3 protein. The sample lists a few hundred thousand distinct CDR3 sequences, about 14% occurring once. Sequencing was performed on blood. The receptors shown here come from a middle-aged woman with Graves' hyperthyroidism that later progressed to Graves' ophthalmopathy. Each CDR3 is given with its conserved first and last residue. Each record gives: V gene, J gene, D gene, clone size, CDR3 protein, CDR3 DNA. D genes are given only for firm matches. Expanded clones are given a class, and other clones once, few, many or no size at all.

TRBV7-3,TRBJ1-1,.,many,CASSPRGGRDTEAFF,TGTGCCAGCAGCCCCCGGGGGGGGAGGGATACTGAAGCTTTCTTT
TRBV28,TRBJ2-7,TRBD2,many,CASMGLAAIEQYF,TGTGCCAGCATGGGACTAGCGGCAATCGAGCAGTACTTC
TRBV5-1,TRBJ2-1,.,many,CASSLDLALYNEQFF,TGCGCCAGCAGCTTGGATCTAGCGCTATACAATGAGCAGTTCTTC
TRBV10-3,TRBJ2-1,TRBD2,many,CAIKGTSGNTYNEQFF,TGTGCCATCAAAGGGACTAGCGGGAATACCTACAATGAGCAGTTCTTC
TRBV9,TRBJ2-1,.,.,CASSKTRDEQFF,TGTGCCAGCAGCAAGACGAGGGATGAGCAGTTCTTC
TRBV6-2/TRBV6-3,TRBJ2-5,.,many,CASSYPRETQYF,TGTGCCAGCAGTTATCCGCGAGAGACCCAGTACTTC
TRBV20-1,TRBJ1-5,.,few,CSAAETGRNQPQHF,TGCAGTGCTGCGGAGACAGGACGCAATCAGCCCCAGCATTTT
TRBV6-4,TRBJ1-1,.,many,CASSVSPSLGGRTEAFF,TGTGCCAGCAGTGTAAGCCCAAGTTTGGGGGGAAGGACTGAAGCTTTCTTT
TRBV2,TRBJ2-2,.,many,CASSVVGAGELFF,TGTGCCAGCAGTGTAGTTGGGGCCGGGGAGCTGTTTTTT
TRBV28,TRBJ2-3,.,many,CASSSGRYRDFSTDTQYF,TGTGCCAGCAGTTCGGGTCGATACAGGGACTTTAGCACAGATACGCAGTATTTT
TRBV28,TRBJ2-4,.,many,CASSLGRGPVQYF,TGTGCCAGCAGCCTCGGACGTGGGCCGGTTCAGTACTTC
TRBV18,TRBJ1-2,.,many,CASSPRSSDTNYGYTF,TGTGCCAGCTCACCAAGGTCATCCGATACTAACTATGGCTACACCTTC
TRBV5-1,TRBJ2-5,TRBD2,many,CARQGLAEQETQYF,TGCGCCAGACAGGGACTAGCGGAACAAGAGACCCAGTACTTC
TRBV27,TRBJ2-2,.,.,CGSSLLWDTNTGELFF,TGTGGCAGCAGTTTATTGTGGGACACGAACACCGGGGAGCTGTTTTTT
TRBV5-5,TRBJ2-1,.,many,CASSLSGWLNNEQFF,TGTGCCAGCAGCTTGTCAGGGTGGTTAAACAATGAGCAGTTCTTC
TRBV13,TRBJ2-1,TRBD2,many,CASSSTTSGDYNEQFF,TGTGCCAGCAGCTCAACCACTAGCGGCGATTACAATGAGCAGTTCTTC
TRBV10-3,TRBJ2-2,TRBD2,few,CAISGSSGRAPGELFF,TGTGCCATCAGTGGCTCTAGCGGGAGGGCTCCCGGGGAGCTGTTTTTT
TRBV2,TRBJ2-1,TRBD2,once,CASGGAGGFNEQFF,TGTGCCAGTGGAGGGGCGGGAGGTTTCAATGAGCAGTTCTTC
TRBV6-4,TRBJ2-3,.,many,CASGSSSTDTQYF,TGTGCCAGCGGGAGCTCTAGCACAGATACGCAGTATTTT
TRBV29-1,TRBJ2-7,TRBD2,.,CSVPKGLASYNEQYF,TGCAGCGTCCCGAAGGGACTAGCTTCCTACAATGAGCAGTACTTC
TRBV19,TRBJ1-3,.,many,CASSRVTSSGNTIYF,TGTGCCAGTAGTCGTGTGACAAGCTCTGGAAACACCATATATTTT
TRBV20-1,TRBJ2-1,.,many,CSAREAGAYNEQFF,TGCAGTGCTAGAGAGGCAGGGGCCTACAATGAGCAGTTCTTC
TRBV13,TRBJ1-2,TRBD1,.,CASSLGQKGAVGYTF,TGTGCCAGCAGCTTAGGCCAAAAGGGGGCGGTTGGCTACACCTTC
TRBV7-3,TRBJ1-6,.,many,CASSLTHEQNSPLHF,TGTGCCAGCAGCCTAACTCACGAACAGAATTCACCCCTCCACTTT
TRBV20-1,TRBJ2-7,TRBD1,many,CSAIKPRDSSYEQYF,TGCAGTGCTATCAAACCTAGGGACAGCTCCTACGAGCAGTACTTC
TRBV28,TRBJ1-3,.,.,CASRNPYRFSSGNTIYF,TGTGCCAGCAGGAATCCCTACCGATTCTCCTCTGGAAACACCATATATTTT
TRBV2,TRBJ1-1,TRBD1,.,CASRDRGNSFGAFF,TGTGCCAGCAGGGACAGGGGGAACAGTTTTGGAGCTTTCTTT
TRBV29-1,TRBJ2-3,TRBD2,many,CSVDGRSTDTQYF,TGCAGCGTTGACGGGAGGAGCACAGATACGCAGTATTTT
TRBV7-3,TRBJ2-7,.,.,CASSLLPGKHEQYF,TGTGCCAGCAGCTTACTGCCGGGGAAGCACGAGCAGTACTTC
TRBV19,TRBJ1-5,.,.,CASSIMDLGMIGNQPQHF,TGTGCCAGTAGTATAATGGATCTGGGTATGATTGGCAATCAGCCCCAGCATTTT
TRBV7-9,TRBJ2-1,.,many,CASSAYPGNEQFF,TGTGCCAGCAGCGCCTACCCCGGAAATGAGCAGTTCTTC
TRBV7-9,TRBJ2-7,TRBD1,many,CASSPGQDAYEQYF,TGTGCCAGCAGCCCGGGACAGGACGCCTACGAGCAGTACTTC
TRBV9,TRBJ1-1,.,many,CASSPDAANTEAFF,TGTGCCAGCAGCCCCGACGCGGCGAACACTGAAGCTTTCTTT
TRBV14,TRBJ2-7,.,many,CASSQVGGYGTYEQYF,TGTGCCAGCAGCCAAGTGGGTGGTTATGGGACCTACGAGCAGTACTTC
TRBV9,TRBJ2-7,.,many,CASSVAGEEGYEQYF,TGTGCCAGCAGCGTAGCCGGGGAGGAGGGCTACGAGCAGTACTTC
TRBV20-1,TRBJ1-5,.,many,CSAARKSQPQHF,TGCAGTGCTGCCAGGAAGAGCCAGCCCCAGCATTTT
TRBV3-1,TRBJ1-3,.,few,CASSQLNRGREKNTIYF,TGTGCCAGCAGCCAGCTGAACCGGGGCAGGGAAAAAAACACCATATATTTT
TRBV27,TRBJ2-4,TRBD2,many,CASSQRLAEAKNIQYF,TGTGCCAGCAGCCAACGACTAGCAGAAGCCAAAAACATTCAGTACTTC
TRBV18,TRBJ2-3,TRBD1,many,CASSPQGADTQYF,TGTGCCAGCTCACCGCAGGGGGCAGATACGCAGTATTTT
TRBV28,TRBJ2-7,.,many,CASSSRWTFDYVEQYF,TGTGCCAGCAGTTCGCGTTGGACATTCGACTACGTGGAGCAGTACTTC
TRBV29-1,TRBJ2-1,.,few,CSVRGRPNEQFF,TGCAGCGTAAGGGGAAGACCCAATGAGCAGTTCTTC
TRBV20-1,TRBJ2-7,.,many,CSAGYEQYF,TGCAGCGCTGGTTACGAGCAGTACTTC
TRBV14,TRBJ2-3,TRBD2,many,CASSQELLAGARTDTQYF,TGTGCCAGCAGCCAAGAATTGCTAGCGGGAGCTAGGACAGATACGCAGTATTTT
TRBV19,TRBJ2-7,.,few,CASSMHPGSPYEQYF,TGTGCCAGTAGTATGCATCCGGGGTCTCCCTACGAGCAGTACTTC
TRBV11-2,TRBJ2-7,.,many,CASSSHDPYEQYF,TGTGCCAGCAGCTCACATGACCCCTACGAGCAGTACTTC
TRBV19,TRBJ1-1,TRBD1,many,CATEGRTGTEAFF,TGTGCCACGGAGGGACGGACAGGCACTGAAGCTTTCTTT
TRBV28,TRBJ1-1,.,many,CASSLGWASEAFF,TGTGCCAGCAGTTTGGGATGGGCCTCTGAAGCTTTCTTT
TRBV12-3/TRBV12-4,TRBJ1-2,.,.,CASSLAPGDYGYTF,TGTGCCAGCAGTTTAGCCCCCGGGGACTATGGCTACACCTTC
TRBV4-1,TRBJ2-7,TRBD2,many,CASSQEGLAANYEQYF,TGCGCCAGCAGCCAAGAAGGACTAGCGGCAAACTACGAGCAGTACTTC
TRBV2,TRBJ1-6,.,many,CASSEGMSSYNSPLHF,TGTGCCAGCAGTGAAGGCATGAGCTCCTATAATTCACCCCTCCACTTT
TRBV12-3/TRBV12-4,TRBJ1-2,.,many,CASSLAPAGVSGYTF,TGTGCCAGCAGTTTAGCGCCGGCAGGGGTTTCTGGCTACACCTTC
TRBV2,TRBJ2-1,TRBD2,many,CASSEPPTSGSGDNEQFF,TGTGCCAGCAGTGAGCCCCCAACGAGCGGGAGCGGGGACAATGAGCAGTTCTTC
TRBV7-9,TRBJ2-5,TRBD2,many,CASSAGTSVRLETQYF,TGTGCCAGCAGCGCCGGGACTAGCGTCCGCCTAGAGACCCAGTACTTC
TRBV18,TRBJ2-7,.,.,CASSPSVTGATYEQYF,TGTGCCAGCTCACCATCGGTTACCGGCGCTACTTACGAGCAGTACTTC
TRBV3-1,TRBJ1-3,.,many,CASSQPDGGNGNTIYF,TGTGCCAGCAGCCAACCGGACGGTGGGAATGGAAACACCATATATTTT